The next 10 T cell receptor beta chains were all read from a single sample in a study of T-cell reconstitution after alpha-beta-depleted transplantation in children. The TCRbeta library was prepared with unique molecular identifiers. MiXCR, applied by TCRdb to the PCR reads, yields one record per CDR3 protein. The sample lists some 350,000 distinct CDR3 sequences, 16% occurring once. The source was PBMCs, mostly from graft donor cells, collected 360 days after TCRalphabeta/CD19-depleted stem cell transplant. These receptor sequences come from a male patient aged 2 to 9 who had a stem cell transplant for acute lymphoblastic leukemia, so the T cells may come from the graft donor.

This clonotype has ten or more counts. The chain combines TRBV7-2 with TRBJ2-1, with TRBD2 matching 7 bases. This CDR3 is 15 amino acids long. From germline, CDR1 is SGHTA and CDR2 FQGNSA. With 5 bases clipped from V and 3 bases from J, the junction kept 7 bases outside the gene matches. CDR3 sequence (DNA): TGTGCCAGCAGCCCCACAGCGGGGAGCTACAATGAGCAGTTCTTC. Translated: CASSPTAGSYNEQFF.

This rearrangement joins TRBV7-2 to TRBJ2-7; 8 bases line up with TRBD2. This CDR3 has 14 amino acids. The germline CDR1 and CDR2 sequences are SGHTA and FQGNSA. V lost 5 bases, J lost 0 bases, and 3 bases stayed unmatched. The CDR3 DNA reads TGTGCCAGCAGCACAGCGGGAGCCTCCTACGAGCAGTACTTC. This translates into CASSTAGASYEQYF.

This clonotype was seen a handful of times. The chain couples TRBV2 to TRBJ2-1; 8 bases match TRBD2. This CDR3 spans 19 amino acids. Germline V gives CDR1 SNHLY, CDR2 FYNNEI. The J segment lost 4 bases and the V segment lost 11 bases, leaving 25 bases of the junction unmatched. CDR3 region: CAFSGLPKEGLARYNEQFF. DNA of the CDR3: TGTGCCTTCAGTGGGTTACCCAAGGAAGGACTAGCCAGATACAATGAGCAGTTCTTC.

This clonotype came up a few times. The rearrangement joins TRBV11-3 to TRBJ2-4; D is perhaps TRBD1 or TRBD2 (5 bases each). Looked up from germline, CDR1 is SGHNT and CDR2 is YENEEA. Between the trimmed V and J ends, which lost 0 bases and 0 bases, there was a span of 12 bases. This CDR3 region has 17 residues. The CDR3 spells CASSLDVTRGAKNIQYF. The CDR3 bases are TGTGCCAGCAGCTTAGATGTCACGAGGGGAGCCAAAAACATTCAGTACTTC.

This clonotype was counted between two and nine times. The J gene is TRBJ2-1, the V gene TRBV5-1; 10 nucleotides match TRBD2. There are 15 residues in the CDR3. Germline loops: CDR1 SGHRS, CDR2 YFSETQ. The ends lost 1 base at V and 9 bases at J; junction bases unmatched: 7. Here the CDR3 reads CASSLRASGSPEQFF. In DNA form, the CDR3 reads TGCGCCAGCAGCTTGAGGGCTAGCGGGAGTCCTGAGCAGTTCTTC.

The sample holds a few counts of this clonotype. DNA of the CDR3: TGTGCCAGCAGCTTAGGGGCAGGGAGGAAGGGCTACGAGCAGTACTTC. Its protein product is CASSLGAGRKGYEQYF. The rearrangement uses TRBV7-8 and TRBJ2-7, with a tentative D call TRBD2 (6 bases). With 1 base removed from V and 3 bases from J, the gap between germline ends came to 16 bases. CDR1 is SGHVS, CDR2 FQNEAQ, per germline. The CDR3 consists of 16 residues.

This clonotype has at least ten counts. The chain employs TRBV29-1 and TRBJ2-5; 7 bases match TRBD1. Per germline, CDR1 SQVTM and CDR2 ANQGSEA. This CDR3 is built from 12 residues. V lost 6 bases and J lost 7; bases outside the gene matches: 8. The CDR3 reads CSVTGTDGTQYF. CDR3 bases: TGCAGCGTGACCGGGACAGACGGGACCCAGTACTTC.

This clonotype was counted at least ten times. The rearrangement joins TRBV20-1 to TRBJ1-1, with no clear D. V was pared by 0 bases and J by 2 bases, with 10 bases between. The V gene's germline CDR1 is DFQATT and CDR2 SNEGSKA (reference sequence). This CDR3 has 14 residues. The CDR3 DNA follows: TGCAGTGCTAGAGATTCCCGAGGAAACACTGAAGCTTTCTTT. It encodes CSARDSRGNTEAFF.

This clonotype was counted at least ten times. The chain is built from TRBV4-3 and TRBJ2-1; TRBD2 matches 12 bases. Germline V gene lookup returns CDR1 LGHNA and CDR2 YSLEER. The length of the CDR3 is 16 residues. J was trimmed by 9 bases and V by 4 bases; bases with no gene match: 10. Here the CDR3 DNA reads TGCGCCAGCAGCCCTATGACTAGCGGGAGTATCGGTGAGCAGTTCTTC. It yields the protein CASSPMTSGSIGEQFF.

This clonotype was picked up many times. This CDR3 reads CASSLFDPRLETQYF. The CDR3 region has the DNA TGTGCCAGCAGTTTATTTGATCCTCGGTTGGAGACCCAGTACTTC. The rearrangement links TRBV27 to TRBJ2-5; D is uncertain. The V gene lost 1 base and the J gene lost 5 bases, with 14 bases spanning the gap. The V gene's germline CDR1 is MNHEY and CDR2 SMNVEV (reference sequence). The CDR3 has 15 amino acids.